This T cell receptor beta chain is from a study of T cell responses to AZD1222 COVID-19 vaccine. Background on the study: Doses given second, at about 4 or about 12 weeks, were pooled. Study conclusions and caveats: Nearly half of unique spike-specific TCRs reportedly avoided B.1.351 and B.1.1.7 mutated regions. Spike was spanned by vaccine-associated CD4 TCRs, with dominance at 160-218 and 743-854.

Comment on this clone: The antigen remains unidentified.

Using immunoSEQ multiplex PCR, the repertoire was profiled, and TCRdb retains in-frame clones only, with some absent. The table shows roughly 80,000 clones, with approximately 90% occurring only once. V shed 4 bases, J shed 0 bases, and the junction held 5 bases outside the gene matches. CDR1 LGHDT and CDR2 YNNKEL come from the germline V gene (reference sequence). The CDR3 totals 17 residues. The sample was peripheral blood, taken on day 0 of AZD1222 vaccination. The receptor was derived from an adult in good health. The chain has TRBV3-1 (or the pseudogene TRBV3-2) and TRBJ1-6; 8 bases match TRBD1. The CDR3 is CASSPQGASSYNSPLHF. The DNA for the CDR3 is TGTGCCAGCAGCCCCCAGGGGGCTAGCTCCTATAATTCACCCCTCCACTTT.